The next 8 T cell receptor beta chains were all read from a single sample in a study of blood T cell repertoires in COVID-19. Assay used: immunoSEQ multiplex PCR; TCRdb lists only in-frame clones, some missing. Altogether some 120,000 clones are present, around three quarters being singletons, with the ten largest covering about 40%. Specimen: peripheral blood. The receptors come from a man aged 35 to 55 with active or convalescent COVID-19.

This sequence joins TRBV6-5 and TRBJ1-1; the D gene is possibly TRBD1 (5 bases). Trimming removed 6 bases at V and 1 base at J, with 12 bases between. The germline V gene has CDR1 MNHEY and CDR2 SVGAGI. The CDR3 has 14 residues. The CDR3 loop is CASREGPGNTEAFF. The CDR3 DNA reads as TGTGCCAGCAGGGAGGGGCCCGGGAACACTGAAGCTTTCTTT.

The chain is built from TRBV2 and TRBJ1-5, with D possibly matching TRBD1 (6 bases). With 7 bases removed from V and 1 base from J, the gap between germline ends came to 14 bases. The V gene's germline CDR1 is SNHLY and CDR2 FYNNEI. The CDR3 covers 15 residues. This CDR3 is CASNDGGKSNQPQHF. The CDR3 DNA reads TGTGCCAGCAATGATGGGGGCAAGAGCAATCAGCCCCAGCATTTT.

V gene TRBV3-1 (or the pseudogene TRBV3-2) combines with J gene TRBJ1-6; D perhaps matches TRBD1 (5 bases). CDR3 length: 14 residues. The ends were cut back, 4 bases at V and 11 bases at J, with 15 bases in the middle. Germline V lookup: CDR1 LGHDT, CDR2 YNNKEL (reference sequence). DNA for the CDR3: TGTGCCAGCAGCCCGGGGGGAGGAACTCCACCCCTCCACTTT. This encodes CASSPGGGTPPLHF.

The chain has TRBV5-1 and TRBJ1-4, with 7 bases that match TRBD1. V lost 1 base, J lost 8 bases, and 8 bases stayed unmatched. CDR1 and CDR2 (germline): SGHRS, YFSETQ. The CDR3 consists of 15 residues. CDR3 sequence reads: CASSLRGEGAEKLFF. The DNA for the CDR3 is TGCGCCAGCAGCTTGAGGGGAGAGGGGGCGGAAAAACTGTTTTTT. Together with reference TRBV5-1 and TRBJ1-4, the CDR3 gives the full variable domain: KAGVTQTPRYLIKTRGQQVTLSCSPISGHRSVSWYQQTPGQGLQFLFEYFSETQRNKGNFPGRFSGRQFSNSRSEMNVSTLELGDSALYLCASSLRGEGAEKLFFGSGTQLSVL.

J is TRBJ1-2 and V is TRBV27; 7 bases map to TRBD1. The germline gives CDR1 MNHEY, CDR2 SMNVEV (reference sequence). The CDR3 has 15 residues. V was pared by 5 bases and J by 8 bases, with 14 bases of the junction left unmatched. CDR3 amino acids: CASSRQGQLGLGYTF. CDR3 sequence (DNA): TGTGCCAGCAGTAGACAGGGACAGCTGGGTTTGGGCTACACCTTC.

This chain joins TRBV5-1 and TRBJ2-2; D might be TRBD2 (5 bases). This CDR3 region has 15 residues. Per the germline V gene, CDR1 is SGHRS and CDR2 is YFSETQ. The ends were cut back, 1 base at V and 4 bases at J, with 11 bases in the middle. This chain's CDR3 is CASSLNGRGTGELFF. CDR3 DNA sequence: TGCGCCAGCAGCTTGAATGGGAGAGGCACCGGGGAGCTGTTTTTT.

This clone was observed a handful of times. The gene calls are TRBV12-3 or TRBV12-4 and TRBJ2-2; TRBD2 might be the D (5 bases). V gave up 6 bases and J gave up 5 bases, with 10 bases separating them. The length of the CDR3 is 13 residues. The CDR3 DNA reads TGTGCCAGCAGCTTGGGGAGTACCGGGGAGCTGTTTTTT. Protein sequence: CASSLGSTGELFF.

This clone was observed a single time. This chain uses TRBV11-2 with TRBJ1-1, with no clear D. The V end lost 1 base, the J end lost 1 base, and 7 bases lay between the germline ends. The CDR3 runs 14 residues. Germline loops: CDR1 SGHAT, CDR2 FQNNGV. The DNA of the CDR3 is TGTGCCAGCAGCTTAGTCTCAGGGAACACTGAAGCTTTCTTT. Amino acid sequence: CASSLVSGNTEAFF.